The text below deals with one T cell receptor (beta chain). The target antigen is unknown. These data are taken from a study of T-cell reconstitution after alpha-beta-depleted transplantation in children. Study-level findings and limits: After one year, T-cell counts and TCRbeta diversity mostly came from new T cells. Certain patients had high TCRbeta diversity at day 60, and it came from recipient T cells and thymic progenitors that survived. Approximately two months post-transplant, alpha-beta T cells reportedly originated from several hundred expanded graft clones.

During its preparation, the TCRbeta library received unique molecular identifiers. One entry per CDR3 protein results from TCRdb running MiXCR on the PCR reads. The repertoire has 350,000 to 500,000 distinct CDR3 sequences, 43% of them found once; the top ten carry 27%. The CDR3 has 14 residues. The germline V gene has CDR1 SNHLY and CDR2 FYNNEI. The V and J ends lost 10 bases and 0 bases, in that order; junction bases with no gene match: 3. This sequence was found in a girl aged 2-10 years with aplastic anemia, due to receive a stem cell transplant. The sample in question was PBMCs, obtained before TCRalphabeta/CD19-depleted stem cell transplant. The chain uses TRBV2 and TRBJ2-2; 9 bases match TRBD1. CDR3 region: CAIRQGANTGELFF. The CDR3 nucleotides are TGTGCCATCAGACAGGGGGCGAACACCGGGGAGCTGTTTTTT.